Below, 10 T cell receptor beta chains from the same sample are listed, as sequenced in a study of T cells in Graves' hyperthyroidism and ophthalmopathy. It was RNA transcripts that yielded the amplified TCR beta CDR3 regions. A set of HTBI primers served as the primers for a first-round RT-PCR of the TCR CDR3. TCRdb re-analysed the multiplex PCR reads in MiXCR, keeping a single row per CDR3 protein. The sample holds some 200,000 distinct CDR3 sequences, roughly a sixth seen once. The sequencing sample was made of blood. Every receptor here comes from a man aged 50-60 years with Graves' hyperthyroidism.

This clonotype was detected ten times or more. The J gene is TRBJ2-1, the V gene TRBV28; D may correspond to TRBD1 or TRBD2 (5 bases each). Germline CDR1 MDHEN, CDR2 SYDVKM. The CDR3 runs to 16 residues. V gave up 3 bases and J gave up 1 base, with 13 bases separating them. CDR3 protein: CASSLPEGSSYNEQFF. Here the CDR3 DNA reads TGTGCCAGCAGTTTGCCCGAGGGGTCGTCCTACAATGAGCAGTTCTTC.

This clonotype was counted once. V is TRBV5-5 and J is TRBJ1-3; 8 nucleotides match TRBD1. Germline lookup yields CDR1 SGHKS and CDR2 YYEKEE (reference sequence). V shed 5 bases and J 0 bases; nucleotides not matched to a gene: 7. CDR3 length: 16 residues. DNA of the CDR3: TGTGCCAGCAGACTCCGGACAGGGAACTCTGGAAACACCATATATTTT. It translates to CASRLRTGNSGNTIYF. Full variable domain (outside the CDR3, taken from reference TRBV5-5 and TRBJ1-3): DAGVTQSPTHLIKTRGQQVTLRCSPISGHKSVSWYQQVLGQGPQFIFQYYEKEERGRGNFPDRFSARQFPNYSSELNVNALLLGDSALYLCASRLRTGNSGNTIYFGEGSWLTVV.

This clonotype was seen repeatedly, ten times or more. This chain links TRBV30 with TRBJ2-2, with 7 positions matching TRBD1. With V trimmed by 4 bases and J by 3 bases, 8 bases remained unmatched. The CDR3 sequence is 15 residues long. The germline CDR1 and CDR2 sequences are GTSNPN and SVGIG (reference sequence). The CDR3 coding sequence is TGTGCCTGGAAAGGGGGCGATGTGTACACCGGGGAGCTGTTTTTT. It codes for CAWKGGDVYTGELFF. Complete variable domain (other parts from reference TRBV30 and TRBJ2-2): SQTIHQWPATLVQPVGSPLSLECTVEGTSNPNLYWYRQAAGRGLQLLFYSVGIGQISSEVPQNLSASRPQDRQFILSSKKLLLSDSGFYLCAWKGGDVYTGELFFGEGSRLTVL.

Turning to this clonotype: A read error may explain this, as a much larger clone is one base away. The J gene is TRBJ2-4, the V gene TRBV9; TRBD1 matches 11 bases. Trimming removed 4 bases from V and 9 bases from J; junction bases left unmatched: 12. In germline, CDR1 is SGDLS, CDR2 YYNGEE. There are 16 residues in the CDR3. CDR3 in DNA: TGTGCCAGCAGCACCTCAGGACAGGGGGCTGGAAGCATTCAGTACTTC. As protein: CASSTSGQGAGSIQYF.

The chain recombines TRBV3-1 with TRBJ1-2; TRBD1 agrees at 10 bases. The CDR3 extends over 15 amino acids. Unmatched junction bases numbered 6, after V lost 1 base and J lost 7 bases. Germline CDR1 LGHDT, CDR2 YNNKEL (reference sequence). In nucleotides, the CDR3 is TGTGCCAGCAGCCAAGGTTCGGGACAGGGGTTTGGCTACACCTTC. It yields the protein CASSQGSGQGFGYTF.

Many counts were recorded for this clonotype. The CDR3 nucleotides read TGCAGTGCTAGAGACACCGGGACCAGAGGGCGGGCTTTCTTT. Translated, it gives CSARDTGTRGRAFF. J is TRBJ1-1 and V is TRBV20-1; D may be TRBD1 (5 bases). This CDR3 spans 14 amino acids. V shed 0 bases and J shed 11 bases, with 19 bases lying between them. The germline V gene has CDR1 DFQATT and CDR2 SNEGSKA (reference sequence).

This clonotype has a handful of counts. This sequence joins TRBV19 and TRBJ2-3; TRBD2 might be the D (5 bases). The length of the CDR3 is 14 residues. In germline, CDR1 is LNHDA, CDR2 SQIVND (reference sequence). Deletions cut 6 bases from V and 1 base from J, with 11 bases between. This CDR3 is CASRKLGGTDTQYF. CDR3 in DNA: TGTGCCAGTAGGAAACTAGGTGGCACAGATACGCAGTATTTT.

The genes are TRBV5-1 and TRBJ2-7; 7 bases align to TRBD1. The CDR3 has 14 residues. V gave up 4 bases and J gave up 2 bases; unmatched junction bases: 6. CDR1 SGHRS and CDR2 YFSETQ come from the germline V gene. CDR3: CASSGGQIAYEQYF. The CDR3 bases are TGCGCCAGCAGCGGGGGACAGATCGCCTACGAGCAGTACTTC.

Concerning this clonotype: It may be a read error: a sequence one base away is much more abundant. The chain links TRBV6-2 or TRBV6-3 to TRBJ2-1; a weak D match, TRBD2 (6 bases). The germline V gene has CDR1 MNHEY and CDR2 SVGEGT. V lost 8 bases to trimming and J lost 6 bases, with 20 bases between them. CDR3 length equals 15 residues. The CDR3 reads CASDFYRLGGNEQFF. The CDR3, as DNA: TGTGCCAGCGATTTCTACCGCCTCGGGGGCAATGAGCAGTTCTTC.

At least ten counts were recorded for this clonotype. The chain couples TRBV11-3 to TRBJ2-1; no clear D. The CDR3 contains 12 residues. Deletions cut 5 bases from V and 8 bases from J, with 10 bases between. CDR1 and CDR2 (germline): SGHNT, YENEEA. In DNA form, the CDR3 reads TGTGCCAGCAGCCCTCGGATGGATGAGCAGTTCTTC. As protein: CASSPRMDEQFF.